This T cell receptor beta chain was identified during a study of a mutant IDH1 vaccine in newly diagnosed glioma. As to time point: baseline, week 1 (first vaccination visit). As to treatment: pre-vaccination baseline after standard-of-care therapy. The repertoire was sequenced with immunoSEQ multiplex PCR; TCRdb's copy has only in-frame clones and lacks some. The table includes over 75,000 clones, around 80% detected once. V was pared by 8 bases and J by 5 bases, with 10 bases between. This CDR3 has 11 amino acids. The germline V gene has CDR1 MDHEN and CDR2 SYDVKM. The rearrangement uses TRBV28 and TRBJ2-7; tentative D call: TRBD2 (6 bases). This receptor was identified in a man between 40 and 49 years old with glioma. The sample in question was PBMCs, obtained from a glioma patient treated with radiotherapy, temozolomide or both. CDR3 DNA: TGTGCCAGCCGGAGGGAGGACGAGCAGTACTTC. Its translation: CASRREDEQYF. Complete variable domain (other parts from reference TRBV28 and TRBJ2-7): DVKVTQSSRYLVKRTGEKVFLECVQDMDHENMFWYRQDPGLGLRLIYFSYDVKMKEKGDIPEGYSVSREKKERFSLILESASTNQTSMYLCASRREDEQYFGPGTRLTVT.